This entry concerns a single T cell receptor beta chain. The data belong to a study of tumor-infiltrating lymphocytes in primary liver carcinoma. Study details: Each sample had roughly 3.65 to 8 million productive TCRbeta reads regardless of tissue type.

Deletions cut 0 bases from V and 5 bases from J, with 14 bases between. CDR1 and CDR2 from the germline V gene are MNHEY and SVGEGT. CDR3 length: 16 amino acids. Starting from 500 ng of total RNA, TCR beta cDNA was produced with a primer in the constant region. Slightly modified ARM-PCR with three nested multiplex PCR rounds yielded TCR beta libraries. The first two PCR rounds used TRBV1-TRBV30 primers with a Cbeta primer, roughly 10 cycles each. TCRdb passed the multiplex PCR reads through MiXCR, listing each CDR3 protein once. Counted here are approximately 320,000 distinct CDR3 sequences, approximately 54% occurring once; the ten biggest clones make up approximately 15%. Germline DNA was also extracted, and blood RNA was taken from unsorted whole blood.

The chain carries TRBV6-2 or TRBV6-3 and TRBJ2-1; D possibly corresponds to TRBD2 (6 bases). Sequencing was performed on peripheral blood. This TCR derives from a woman aged 25 to 39 with primary liver carcinoma and hepatitis B virus infection. The CDR3 is CASSYSPGDWNNEQFF. Here the CDR3 DNA reads TGTGCCAGCAGTTACTCCCCGGGAGATTGGAACAATGAGCAGTTCTTC.